These 6 T cell receptor beta chains share one sample of origin, sequenced in a study of tissue T cells after allogeneic stem cell transplantation. Only in-frame clones appear in the TCRdb table, and some are missing; sequencing was by immunoSEQ multiplex PCR. This sample has 20,000 to 25,000 clones, with roughly two thirds found just once. The sequencing sample was made of blood. The origin of the receptors is a female BALB/c mouse in good health. The mouse line has the MHC haplotype H2-d.

In this sample, this clone turned up a few times. Mouse gene names apply. The CDR3 goes on 1 residue after the read ends, and that part is filled in from the germline J gene. This chain joins TRBV20 and TRBJ2-1; no reliable D call. V dropped 0 bases and J dropped 4 bases, with 7 bases sitting between them. The CDR3 covers 13 residues. Germline V CDR1 and CDR2: GFQATS, STVNSAI. CDR3: CGAREWEYAEQFF. Incomplete CDR3 DNA: TGTGGTGCTAGGGAGTGGGAATATGCTGAGCAGTTC.

Turning to this clone: Gene names are the mouse ones. With the read ending 1 residue before the CDR3 end, the germline J gene is used to fill in that end. This rearrangement joins TRBV13-3 to TRBJ1-6, with D hard to call. TRBJ1-6 is noted as an ORF with a role that remains uncertain. The V end lost 3 bases, the J end lost 4 bases, and 5 bases lay between the germline ends. The CDR3 has 13 residues. Germline values: CDR1 NNHDY, CDR2 SYVADS. The sequenced part of the CDR3 DNA is TGTGCCAGCAGTGGACAATATAATTCGCCCCTCTAC. Translated: CASSGQYNSPLY. The CDR3 in full is CASSGQYNSPLYF.

In regard to this clone: Gene names are the mouse ones. The read stops 1 residue short of the end of the CDR3; the missing end is completed from the germline J gene. This chain links TRBV2 with TRBJ2-3; 11 positions agree with TRBD2. From germline, CDR1 is LGHNA and CDR2 YSYQKL. The CDR3 is made up of 15 amino acids. The V and J ends lost 2 bases and 3 bases, in that order; junction bases with no gene match: 1. The DNA read from the CDR3 is TGTGCCAGCAGCCAAAGACTGGGGGGGGCAGAAACGCTGTAT. It yields the protein CASSQRLGGAETLY. The full CDR3 is CASSQRLGGAETLYF.

As for this clone: Each gene name is a mouse one. The read ends 1 residue early relative to the CDR3; the germline J gene fills the gap. The rearrangement joins TRBV31 to TRBJ2-7, with 9 bases matching TRBD2. J gave up 4 bases and V 2 bases, and 6 bases lay outside the gene matches. The V gene's germline CDR1 is GKSSPN and CDR2 SITVG. The CDR3 covers 14 residues. The CDR3 spells CAWSERTGVYEQYF. Partial CDR3 DNA: TGTGCCTGGAGTGAAAGGACTGGGGTTTATGAACAGTAC.

Comments on this clone: The gene names here belong to mouse. Sequencing ends 1 residue short of the CDR3 end; the germline J gene provides the rest. Other DNA sequences in the sample encode the same CDR3. The J gene is TRBJ2-4, the V gene TRBV29; D might be TRBD1 (6 bases). The CDR3 totals 12 residues. Looked up from germline, CDR1 is MSHET and CDR2 is SYDVDS. With 6 bases removed from V and 4 bases from J, the gap between germline ends came to 8 bases. Incomplete CDR3 DNA: TGTGCTAGCAGCCGGGACAAAAACACCTTGTAC. It is translated as CASSRDKNTLY. The complete CDR3 protein is CASSRDKNTLYF. Based on the CDR3 plus reference TRBV29 and TRBJ2-4, the full variable domain is DMKVTQMPRYLIKRMGENVLLECGQDMSHETMYWYRQDPGLGLQLIYISYDVDSNSEGDIPKGYRVSRKKREHFSLILDSAKTNQTSVYFCASSRDKNTLYFGAGTRLSVL.

A remark on this clone: Genes and germline are mouse. The read finishes 1 residue shy of the CDR3 end, and the germline J gene is used to complete it. The chain is built from TRBV13-3 and TRBJ2-7, with a weak D call TRBD1 (5 bases). The ends were cut back, 5 bases at V and 0 bases at J, with 6 bases in the middle. The CDR3 runs to 12 residues. The V gene's germline CDR1 is NNHDY and CDR2 SYVADS. CDR3 loop: CASRDISYEQYF. Partial CDR3 DNA: TGTGCCAGCAGGGACATCTCCTATGAACAGTAC.